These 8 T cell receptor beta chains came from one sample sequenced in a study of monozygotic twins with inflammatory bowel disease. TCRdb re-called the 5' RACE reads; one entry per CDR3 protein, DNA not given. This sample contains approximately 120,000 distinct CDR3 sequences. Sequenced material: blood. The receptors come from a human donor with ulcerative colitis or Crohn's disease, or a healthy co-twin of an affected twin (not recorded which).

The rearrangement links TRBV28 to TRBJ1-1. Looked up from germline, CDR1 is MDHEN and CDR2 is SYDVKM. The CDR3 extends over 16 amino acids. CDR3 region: CASSGVAIAGNTEAFF.

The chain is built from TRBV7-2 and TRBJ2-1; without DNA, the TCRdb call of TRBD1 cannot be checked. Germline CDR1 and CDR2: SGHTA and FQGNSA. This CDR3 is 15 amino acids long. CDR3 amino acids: CASSPDPHRFNEQFF.

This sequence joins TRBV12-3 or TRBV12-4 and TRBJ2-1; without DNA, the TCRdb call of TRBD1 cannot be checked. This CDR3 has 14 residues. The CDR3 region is CASSRPDSYNEQFF.

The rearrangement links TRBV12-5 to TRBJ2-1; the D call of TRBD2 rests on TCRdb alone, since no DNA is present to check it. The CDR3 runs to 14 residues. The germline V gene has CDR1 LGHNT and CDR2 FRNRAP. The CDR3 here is CASNLAGGPGEQFF.

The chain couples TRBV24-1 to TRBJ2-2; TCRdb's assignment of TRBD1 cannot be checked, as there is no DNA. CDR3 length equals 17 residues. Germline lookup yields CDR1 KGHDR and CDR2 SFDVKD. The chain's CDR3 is CATSDPLRGPNTGELFF.

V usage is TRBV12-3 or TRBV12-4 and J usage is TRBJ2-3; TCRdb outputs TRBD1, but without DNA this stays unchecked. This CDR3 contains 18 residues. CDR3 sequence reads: CASSFPGGTGRGRDTQYF.

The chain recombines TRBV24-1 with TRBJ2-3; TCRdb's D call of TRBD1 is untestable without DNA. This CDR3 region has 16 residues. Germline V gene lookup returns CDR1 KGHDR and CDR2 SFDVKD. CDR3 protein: CATSDPVDRVADTQYF.

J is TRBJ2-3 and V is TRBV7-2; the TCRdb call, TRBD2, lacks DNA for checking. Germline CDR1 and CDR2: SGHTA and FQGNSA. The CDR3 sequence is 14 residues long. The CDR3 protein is CASSPPAAPDTQYF.